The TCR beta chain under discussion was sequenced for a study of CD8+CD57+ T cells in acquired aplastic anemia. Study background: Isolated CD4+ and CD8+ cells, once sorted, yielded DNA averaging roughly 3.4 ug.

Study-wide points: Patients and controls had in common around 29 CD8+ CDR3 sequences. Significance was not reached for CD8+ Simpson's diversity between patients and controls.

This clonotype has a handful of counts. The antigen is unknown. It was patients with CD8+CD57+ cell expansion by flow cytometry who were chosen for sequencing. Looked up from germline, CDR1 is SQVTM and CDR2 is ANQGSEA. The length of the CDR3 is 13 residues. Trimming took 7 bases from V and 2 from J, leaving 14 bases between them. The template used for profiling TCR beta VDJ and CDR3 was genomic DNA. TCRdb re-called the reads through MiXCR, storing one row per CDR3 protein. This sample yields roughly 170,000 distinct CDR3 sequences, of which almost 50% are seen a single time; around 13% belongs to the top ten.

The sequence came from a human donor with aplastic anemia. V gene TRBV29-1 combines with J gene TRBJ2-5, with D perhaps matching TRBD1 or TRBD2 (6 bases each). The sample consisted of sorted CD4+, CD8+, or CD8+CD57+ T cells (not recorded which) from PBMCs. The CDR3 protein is CSAQGGIQETQYF. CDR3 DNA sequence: TGCAGCGCTCAAGGGGGGATACAAGAGACCCAGTACTTC. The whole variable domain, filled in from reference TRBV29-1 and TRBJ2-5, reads SAVISQKPSRDICQRGTSLTIQCQVDSQVTMMFWYRQQPGQSLTLIATANQGSEATYESGFVIDKFPISRPNLTFSTLTVSNMSPEDSSIYLCSAQGGIQETQYFGPGTRLLVL.